The rows below give T cell receptor beta chains drawn from one sample of a study of metastatic and nonmetastatic thyroid tumors. TCRdb re-called the PCR reads with MiXCR. The top ten hold approximately 15% of the sample, which has around 20,000 clones, about 19% seen once. Source material: tumor tissue. These receptors came from a female donor with papillary thyroid cancer or a benign thyroid nodule (not recorded which). Some clones in this sample may be carry-over from other donors' samples. Both conserved end residues are part of each CDR3. A D gene is named only where the DNA matches it firmly. Clone size, where shown, is once, few, many, or a class for clones that have expanded.

>TRBV6-2/TRBV6-3|.|many|TRBJ2-1
CASKSYRRQPGDNEQFF
TGTGCCAGCAAATCCTACCGAAGACAGCCTGGAGACAATGAGCAGTTCTTC
>TRBV7-9|.|many|TRBJ2-3
CANSLRGGTTDTQYF
TGTGCCAACAGCTTAAGAGGGGGGACCACAGATACGCAGTATTTT
>TRBV19|.|few|TRBJ1-1
CASNYYTGTEAFF
TGTGCCAGTAACTACTATACGGGGACTGAAGCTTTCTTT
>TRBV19|.|many|TRBJ1-1
CASSGTHMNTEAFF
TGTGCCAGTAGTGGGACGCACATGAACACTGAAGCTTTCTTT
>TRBV11-1|.|.|TRBJ2-7
CASSLGTRSYEQYF
TGTGCCAGCAGCTTGGGGACTCGCTCCTACGAGCAGTACTTC
>TRBV20-1|.|.|TRBJ2-2
CSARGQVGELFF
TGCAGTGCTAGGGGTCAGGTCGGGGAGCTGTTTTTT
>TRBV28|TRBD2|.|TRBJ2-7
CASSVGLVYEQYF
TGTGCCAGCAGTGTGGGACTAGTGTACGAGCAGTACTTC
>TRBV11-1|.|many|TRBJ1-6
CASRGRTSPLHF
TGTGCCAGCAGGGGACGGACGTCGCCCCTCCACTTT
>TRBV6-1|TRBD1|medium-sized|TRBJ2-2
CASSEGQGNTGELFF
TGTGCCAGCAGTGAGGGACAGGGCAACACCGGGGAGCTGTTTTTT
>TRBV6-5|TRBD1|few|TRBJ1-5
CASSSISSGQGRYQPQHF
TGTGCCAGCAGTTCAATTTCGAGCGGACAGGGTCGGTACCAGCCCCAGCATTTT
>TRBV4-2|TRBD1|.|TRBJ1-5
CASSQDGDRAKPQHF
TGTGCCAGCAGCCAAGATGGGGACAGGGCGAAGCCCCAGCATTTT
>TRBV28|.|few|TRBJ2-7
CASSLVGFRDPNEQCF
TGTGCCAGCAGTTTGGTTGGATTCAGGGACCCTAACGAGCAGTGCTTC
>TRBV9|.|many|TRBJ1-1
CASSVGGMNTEAFF
TGTGCCAGCAGCGTAGGAGGAATGAACACTGAAGCTTTCTTT
>TRBV5-1|TRBD1|.|TRBJ1-1
CASSRTGGISMNTEAFF
TGCGCCAGCAGCCGTACAGGGGGCATATCCATGAACACTGAAGCTTTCTTT
>TRBV28|TRBD1|.|TRBJ2-5
CASSLDGQGEDTQYF
TGTGCCAGCAGTTTGGATGGACAGGGTGAGGATACCCAGTACTTC
>TRBV11-2|.|.|TRBJ2-2
CASSKNTGELFF
TGTGCCAGCAGCAAAAACACCGGGGAGCTGTTTTTT
>TRBV12-3/TRBV12-4|TRBD1|many|TRBJ2-5
CASSRTGRQETQYF
TGTGCCAGCAGCCGGACAGGGAGGCAAGAGACCCAGTACTTC
>TRBV30|.|.|TRBJ1-6
CAWSVGRDESPLHF
TGTGCCTGGAGTGTGGGCAGGGACGAATCACCCCTCCACTTT
>TRBV5-1|.|.|TRBJ2-7
CASSFTGYSYEQYF
TGCGCCAGCAGCTTCACAGGGTACTCATACGAGCAGTACTTC
>TRBV20-1|.|many|TRBJ2-7
CSARGRSYEQYF
TGCAGTGCTAGAGGACGATCCTACGAGCAGTACTTC
>TRBV19|TRBD2|many|TRBJ2-1
CASSILAGGVDEQFF
TGTGCCAGTAGTATACTAGCGGGAGGAGTCGATGAGCAGTTCTTC
>TRBV28|TRBD1|many|TRBJ2-6
CASTTGGNGANVLTF
TGTGCCAGCACAACAGGGGGCAATGGGGCCAACGTCCTGACTTTC
>TRBV5-1|.|.|TRBJ2-1
CASSLAQPTDNERFF
TGCGCCAGCAGCTTAGCGCAGCCCACTGACAATGAGCGGTTCTTC
>TRBV18|.|many|TRBJ2-3
CASSPLARRGYTQYF
TGTGCCAGCTCGCCTCTAGCGAGACGAGGGTATACGCAGTATTTT
>TRBV6-4|.|medium-sized|TRBJ2-7
CASSAPRVRTLHYEQYF
TGTGCCAGCAGTGCTCCCCGGGTCCGAACATTACACTACGAGCAGTACTTC
>TRBV9|.|.|TRBJ2-7
CASSGRDTDSYEHYF
TGTGCCAGCAGCGGCCGTGACACCGACTCCTACGAGCATTACTTC
>TRBV3-1|.|many|TRBJ1-1
CASSHKGGTGNAFF
TGTGCCAGCAGCCATAAGGGAGGAACAGGGAATGCTTTCTTT
>TRBV18|.|many|TRBJ1-1
CASSPLRGPHTEAFF
TGTGCCAGCTCACCACTAAGGGGCCCACACACTGAAGCTTTCTTT
>TRBV6-5|TRBD1|many|TRBJ1-2
CASSPLPGQGPFNYGYTF
TGTGCCAGCAGCCCCCTACCGGGACAGGGACCCTTTAACTATGGCTACACCTTC
>TRBV5-4|.|many|TRBJ1-1
CASSLGTMNTEAFF
TGTGCCAGCAGCTTGGGGACAATGAACACTGAAGCTTTCTTT
>TRBV6-1|.|few|TRBJ2-3
CASSGLSDTQYF
TGTGCCAGCAGTGGGCTCTCAGATACGCAGTATTTT
>TRBV19|.|many|TRBJ2-3
CASSIGTSTDTQYF
TGTGCCAGTAGTATTGGGACAAGCACAGATACGCAGTATTTT
>TRBV9|.|.|TRBJ2-2
CASSAQGAGELFF
TGTGCCAGCAGCGCCCAAGGGGCCGGGGAGCTGTTTTTT
>TRBV9|TRBD1|many|TRBJ2-3
CASSPRTGPHTQYF
TGTGCCAGCAGCCCCCGGACAGGCCCTCATACGCAGTATTTT
>TRBV6-1|TRBD1|many|TRBJ1-5
CASRDRGEQPQHF
TGTGCCAGCAGGGACAGGGGAGAACAGCCCCAGCATTTT
>TRBV5-6|.|many|TRBJ2-7
CASSYQIREQYF
TGTGCCAGCAGTTACCAAATCCGGGAGCAGTACTTC
>TRBV4-1|.|medium-sized|TRBJ1-5
CASSQDQGGDQPQHF
TGCGCCAGCAGCCAAGATCAGGGCGGGGATCAGCCCCAGCATTTT
>TRBV5-1|TRBD1|.|TRBJ2-1
CASSEGAEQFF
TGCGCCAGCAGTGAGGGGGCAGAGCAGTTCTTC
>TRBV6-5|.|medium-sized|TRBJ2-1
CASSYSTVSSYNEQFF
TGTGCCAGCAGTTACTCGACAGTTAGCTCCTACAATGAGCAGTTCTTC
>TRBV25-1|.|many|TRBJ2-1
CASRTLDNEQFF
TGTGCCAGCCGAACCTTAGACAATGAGCAGTTCTTC
>TRBV4-2|TRBD1|many|TRBJ1-2
CASSRPRDRLFYGYTF
TGTGCCAGCAGCCGCCCTAGGGACAGACTATTTTATGGCTACACCTTC
>TRBV12-5|.|many|TRBJ2-5
CASASGETQYF
TGTGCTAGTGCCTCAGGGGAGACCCAGTACTTC
>TRBV29-1|.|many|TRBJ2-2
CSVGLWTENTGELFF
TGCAGCGTTGGCTTATGGACAGAGAACACCGGGGAGCTGTTTTTT
>TRBV19|.|many|TRBJ1-5
CASSSMTGAGSNQPQHF
TGTGCCAGTAGTAGTATGACGGGGGCAGGGAGCAATCAGCCCCAGCATTTT
>TRBV29-1|.|many|TRBJ2-1
CSVESTIHNEQFF
TGCAGCGTTGAGAGTACAATTCACAATGAGCAGTTCTTC